This T cell receptor (beta chain) was sequenced in a study of graft-versus-host responses after intestinal transplantation. Study overall: Each of the recipients got a multivisceral, liver-intestinal, or isolated intestinal transplant. Recipients were all induced with anti-thymocyte globulin, then given tacrolimus and steroids for 2 to 4 years.

Some clones are missing from TCRdb's copy, which holds only in-frame ones; the method was immunoSEQ multiplex PCR. The data hold about 100,000 clones, with about nine tenths observed a single time. In the case of this clone: Its antigen remains unknown.

Study-wide results and caveats: Recipient marrow showed GvH clones, some seen first in ileum or blood. An association linked early post-transplant HvG declines with peak circulating GvH clone levels.

Germline V gives CDR1 SGHAT, CDR2 FQDESV (reference sequence). V lost 3 bases and J 5 bases, leaving 4 bases between the germline ends. The CDR3 is 11 residues long. This chain uses TRBV11-1 with TRBJ1-1; D not certain. The source was PBMCs, collected about 460 days after intestinal transplant. This receptor was identified in a human patient who received an intestinal transplant, so some T cells may come from the graft donor. CDR3 residues: CASSFGTEAFF. As DNA, the CDR3 is TGTGCCAGCAGCTTCGGAACTGAAGCTTTCTTT.